One sample yielded the 29 T cell receptor beta chains listed below, sequenced in a study of Graves' ophthalmopathy and Graves' hyperthyroidism. RNA transcripts yielded amplified TCR beta CDR3 regions. HTBI-primed first-round RT-PCR preceded second-round multiplex PCR. TCRdb called the multiplex PCR reads again in MiXCR, with one record for every CDR3 protein. Of around 1,200,000 distinct CDR3 sequences listed, 35% to 40% are singletons. The specimen sequenced was peripheral blood or thyroid tissue (not recorded which). All receptors derive from an adult man with Graves' hyperthyroidism.

The table lists this clonotype with many counts. In DNA form, the CDR3 reads TGTGCCAGCAGCTTAGCAGGGGCCGTCCGGGAGACCCAGTACTTC. Translated, it gives CASSLAGAVRETQYF. The J gene is TRBJ2-5, the V gene TRBV7-9, with D perhaps matching TRBD1 (5 bases). V gave up 0 bases and J gave up 5 bases, with 13 bases separating them. In germline, CDR1 is SEHNR, CDR2 FQNEAQ (reference sequence). The CDR3 contains 15 residues.

The rearrangement joins TRBV29-1 to TRBJ2-5, with D tentatively TRBD1 (5 bases). Trimming left V 4 bases short and J 5 bases short, with 20 bases between. The CDR3 is 15 residues long. The germline gives CDR1 SQVTM, CDR2 ANQGSEA. CDR3 region: CSVGAPGLGRETQYF. The CDR3 coding sequence is TGCAGCGTTGGGGCTCCAGGGTTGGGGCGCGAGACCCAGTACTTC.

The gene calls are TRBV7-2 and TRBJ2-7; 9 bases are shared with TRBD1. This CDR3 comprises 15 residues. CDR1 SGHTA and CDR2 FQGNSA come from the germline V gene. V trimming: 6 bases; J trimming: 2 bases; junction bases outside the gene matches: 8. CDR3 in amino acids: CASSKDRGRTYEQYF. The CDR3 DNA follows: TGTGCCAGCAGTAAGGACAGGGGACGAACCTACGAGCAGTACTTC.

The chain has TRBV9 and TRBJ1-2; 7 bases are a match to TRBD1. CDR1 and CDR2 from the germline V gene are SGDLS and YYNGEE. CDR3 length equals 16 residues. Trimming at V came to 2 bases and at J to 2 bases, leaving 9 bases not matched to a gene. CDR3 residues: CASSVPDRERNYGYTF. DNA for the CDR3: TGTGCCAGCAGCGTTCCCGACAGGGAGAGGAACTATGGCTACACCTTC.

The chain combines TRBV19 with TRBJ1-5; 8 bases agree with TRBD1. The CDR3 has 16 amino acids. Germline trimming cut 4 bases from V and 0 bases from J; bases unmatched to any gene: 5. Per the germline V gene, CDR1 is LNHDA and CDR2 is SQIVND (reference sequence). The CDR3 sequence: CASSTDRAVSNQPQHF. The CDR3, as DNA: TGTGCCAGTAGTACGGACAGGGCGGTTAGCAATCAGCCCCAGCATTTT.

This chain links TRBV6-4 with TRBJ1-5; the match to TRBD1 covers 8 bases. J gave up 6 bases and V 6 bases, and 10 bases lay outside the gene matches. Germline V gives CDR1 MRHNA, CDR2 SNTAGT. This CDR3 has 15 residues. CDR3 in DNA: TGTGCCAGCAGGAGAGGACAGGGCGGGTGTCAGCCCCAGCATTTT. Translated: CASRRGQGGCQPQHF.

The table lists this clonotype with many counts. This chain links TRBV20-1 with TRBJ1-1; no clear D gene. CDR1 is DFQATT, CDR2 SNEGSKA, per germline (reference sequence). The length of the CDR3 is 11 residues. Trimming shortened V by 1 base and J by 7 bases, and 7 bases separated the two germline ends. CDR3 DNA sequence: TGCAGTGCTAGAGCGGTGTTTGAAGCTTTCTTT. It translates to CSARAVFEAFF.

The chain employs TRBV20-1 and TRBJ1-6; TRBD1 might be the D (5 bases). The CDR3 extends over 14 amino acids. Looked up from germline, CDR1 is DFQATT and CDR2 is SNEGSKA (reference sequence). V was shortened by 7 bases and J by 9 bases, with 19 bases between the two germline ends. CDR3 DNA sequence: TGCAGTGTCGAACGGGACCGAGGAACTTCACCCCTCCACTTT. It is translated as CSVERDRGTSPLHF.

This clonotype occurred many times. The rearrangement joins TRBV12-3 or TRBV12-4 to TRBJ1-5; a possible D gene is TRBD1 (6 bases). The V gene lost 6 bases and the J gene lost 4 bases, with 10 bases spanning the gap. The CDR3 runs to 13 residues. CDR3: CASRLTGNQPQHF. The CDR3 region has the DNA TGTGCCAGCAGACTCACAGGGAATCAGCCCCAGCATTTT.

About this clonotype itself: Being one base from a much bigger clone, this may be a read error. This chain links TRBV4-1 with TRBJ2-5, with 10 bases matching TRBD1. The germline gives CDR1 MGHRA, CDR2 YSYEKL. The CDR3 runs to 15 residues. Trimming at V came to 0 bases and at J to 3 bases, leaving 1 base not matched to a gene. The CDR3 sequence is CASSQEGTGEETQYF. The CDR3 DNA sequence: TGCGCCAGCAGCCAAGAAGGGACAGGGGAAGAGACCCAGTACTTC.

V gene TRBV7-2 combines with J gene TRBJ1-4, with 7 bases lining up with TRBD1. Trimming cost V 4 bases and J 3 bases; bases outside gene matches: 5. Germline values: CDR1 SGHTA, CDR2 FQGNSA. The CDR3 runs 15 residues. The CDR3 spells CASSSLGQPNEKLFF. The CDR3 nucleotides are TGTGCCAGCAGCTCACTGGGACAGCCTAATGAAAAACTGTTTTTT.

V is TRBV12-3 or TRBV12-4 and J is TRBJ2-7, with 7 nucleotides matching TRBD1. The CDR3 runs 12 residues. V lost 7 bases and J lost 6; bases outside the gene matches: 6. CDR3 region: CASNDAGGEQYF. The CDR3 DNA reads TGTGCCAGCAACGATGCAGGGGGCGAGCAGTACTTC.

Ten or more counts support this clonotype. The chain uses TRBV4-2 and TRBJ2-5, with D uncertain. Germline V gene data show CDR1 as LGHNA and CDR2 as YNFKEQ. This CDR3 has 14 residues. Trimming stripped 1 base from V and 5 bases from J, with 11 bases between. Written as DNA, the CDR3 is TGTGCCAGCAGCCAAGGTCCTCGTGAGGAGACCCAGTACTTC. Its protein is CASSQGPREETQYF.

This rearrangement joins TRBV29-1 to TRBJ1-3; 7 bases map to TRBD1. CDR1 is SQVTM and CDR2 is ANQGSEA in the germline V gene. Germline trimming cut 5 bases from V and 0 bases from J; bases unmatched to any gene: 10. CDR3 size: 16 residues. The CDR3 DNA reads as TGCAGCGTTCGGAGACAGGGAACGAGCTCTGGAAACACCATATATTTT. It translates to CSVRRQGTSSGNTIYF.

The chain joins TRBV27 to TRBJ1-2; possible D gene TRBD1, 6 bases. The V gene lost 8 bases and the J gene lost 2 bases, with 18 bases spanning the gap. The germline V gene has CDR1 MNHEY and CDR2 SMNVEV (reference sequence). The CDR3 has 15 residues. The CDR3 DNA reads as TGTGCCAGCTGGGGCAGGGGCGAACAAAACTATGGCTACACCTTC. The encoded protein is CASWGRGEQNYGYTF.

There are many counts of this clonotype. The chain recombines TRBV7-9 with TRBJ2-7; D ambiguous. This CDR3 has 14 residues. Per the germline V gene, CDR1 is SEHNR and CDR2 is FQNEAQ (reference sequence). With 3 bases removed from V and 6 bases from J, the gap between germline ends came to 15 bases. CDR3: CASSFVGNGFEQYF. The DNA of the CDR3 is TGTGCCAGCAGCTTCGTGGGAAACGGGTTCGAGCAGTACTTC.

This chain uses TRBV5-1 with TRBJ1-1, with TRBD1 identical over 7 bases. The CDR3 is 15 residues long. Unmatched junction bases numbered 5, after V lost 2 bases and J lost 1 base. Germline V gives CDR1 SGHRS, CDR2 YFSETQ. CDR3 loop: CASSLRDRPNTEAFF. Written as DNA, the CDR3 is TGCGCCAGCAGCTTACGGGACAGACCGAACACTGAAGCTTTCTTT.

This clonotype has at least ten counts. CDR3 amino acids: CASIIPGTEKLFF. CDR3 DNA: TGTGCCAGTATAATTCCTGGGACGGAAAAACTGTTTTTT. The gene calls are TRBV19 and TRBJ1-4; a weak D match, TRBD1 (5 bases). This CDR3 contains 13 residues. V was shortened by 7 bases and J by 8 bases, with 14 bases between the two germline ends. The germline V gene has CDR1 LNHDA and CDR2 SQIVND (reference sequence).

This rearrangement joins TRBV7-3 to TRBJ2-7, with TRBD1 matching over 7 bases. This CDR3 spans 15 amino acids. The V and J ends lost 5 bases and 3 bases, in that order; junction bases with no gene match: 10. The V gene's germline CDR1 is SGHTA and CDR2 FQGTGA. CDR3 sequence reads: CASSDAGGAIYEQYF. The CDR3 coding sequence is TGTGCCAGCAGCGACGCAGGGGGAGCGATCTACGAGCAGTACTTC.

This sequence joins TRBV28 and TRBJ2-5, with D possibly matching TRBD2 (6 bases). V lost 3 bases and J lost 5, with 16 bases in between. Germline values: CDR1 MDHEN, CDR2 SYDVKM. This CDR3 has 15 residues. CDR3 in amino acids: CASSLRQGGRETQYF. CDR3 coding DNA: TGTGCCAGCAGTTTGAGGCAGGGTGGGAGGGAGACCCAGTACTTC.

The J gene is TRBJ2-5, the V gene TRBV6-1; D possibly matches TRBD1 or TRBD2 (6 bases each). Germline values: CDR1 MNHNS, CDR2 SASEGT. This CDR3 region has 16 residues. V lost 6 bases and J lost 1, with 18 bases in between. The CDR3 reads CASSHSGGPSQETQYF. CDR3 in DNA: TGTGCCAGCAGCCACTCTGGGGGGCCCAGCCAAGAGACCCAGTACTTC.

The chain is built from TRBV6-6 and TRBJ2-5, with 12 bases identical to TRBD2. The J segment lost 0 bases and the V segment lost 4 bases, leaving 12 bases of the junction unmatched. This CDR3 is 19 amino acids long. From germline, CDR1 is MNHNY and CDR2 SVGAGI (reference sequence). The CDR3 nucleotides read TGTGCCAGCAGTTCCCCGACTAGCGGGAGCGCAGGGTACCAAGAGACCCAGTACTTC. As protein: CASSSPTSGSAGYQETQYF.

This chain uses TRBV3-1 with TRBJ1-2, with D perhaps TRBD1 (6 bases). The germline CDR1 and CDR2 sequences are LGHDT and YNNKEL (reference sequence). V lost 2 bases and J 7 bases, leaving 14 bases between the germline ends. The CDR3 length is 14 residues. The CDR3 DNA follows: TGTGCCAGCAGCCAAACGGAGGCAGGGGTTGGCTACACCTTC. This encodes CASSQTEAGVGYTF.

This clonotype was seen at least ten times. V usage is TRBV4-1 and J usage is TRBJ1-2, with 7 bases aligning to TRBD1. Trimming took 1 base from V and 1 from J; bases not matched to a gene: 3. The germline V gene encodes CDR1 MGHRA and CDR2 YSYEKL. The CDR3 has 15 residues. CDR3: CASSQAGQSNYGYTF. In nucleotides, the CDR3 is TGCGCCAGCAGCCAAGCGGGACAGAGTAACTATGGCTACACCTTC.

This clonotype showed up just a few times. The junction departs from germline at one end; a sequencing error may be responsible. The CDR3 sequence: CASSLAGVFGANVLTF. CDR3 bases: TGTGCCAGCAGTTTAGCGGGAGTCTTTGGGGCCAACGTCCTGACTTTC. The genes are TRBV7-9 and TRBJ2-6; 9 bases are a match to TRBD2. The germline CDR1 and CDR2 sequences are SEHNR and FQNEAQ (reference sequence). The CDR3 loop spans 16 amino acids. Together with reference TRBV7-9 and TRBJ2-6, the CDR3 gives the full variable domain: DTGVSQNPRHKITKRGQNVTFRCDPISEHNRLYWYRQTLGQGPEFLTYFQNEAQLEKSRLLSDRFSAERPKGSFSTLEIQRTEQGDSAMYLCASSLAGVFGANVLTFGAGSRLTVL.

This clonotype was detected many times. The J gene is TRBJ2-4, the V gene TRBV15; D not resolved. The CDR3 loop spans 14 amino acids. Germline assignment: CDR1 LNHNV and CDR2 YYDKDF (reference sequence). Trimming cost V 0 bases and J 9 bases, with 12 bases left between them. CDR3 coding DNA: TGTGCCACCAGCAGAGATAGAACTGTAGGCATTCAGTACTTC. Residues: CATSRDRTVGIQYF.

This clonotype was seen at least ten times. This chain connects TRBV25-1 to TRBJ2-7, with a tentative D call TRBD1 (6 bases). The CDR3 loop spans 14 amino acids. Germline V gene sequence: CDR1 MGHDK, CDR2 SYGVNS. Trimming pared 1 base from V and 4 bases from J, leaving 11 bases between. CDR3 DNA sequence: TGTGCCAGCAGTGAATCAGGGGCCGTATACGAGCAGTACTTC. Translation: CASSESGAVYEQYF.

A note on this clonotype: In this CDR3 the conserved last residue, phenylalanine or tryptophan, is missing, so a read error is likely. The rearrangement links TRBV30 to TRBJ1-1; D is unclear. Trimming cost V 4 bases and J 3 bases, with 12 bases left between them. The CDR3 consists of 13 residues. Germline V gene lookup returns CDR1 GTSNPN and CDR2 SVGIG (reference sequence). CDR3 region: CAWMGSGDTEAFL. The DNA for the CDR3 is TGTGCCTGGATGGGTTCTGGTGACACTGAAGCTTTCTTG.

The sample holds many counts of this clonotype. This rearrangement joins TRBV7-2 to TRBJ1-4; D might be TRBD1 (5 bases). The germline V gene encodes CDR1 SGHTA and CDR2 FQGNSA. There are 17 residues in the CDR3. V gave up 6 bases and J gave up 2 bases, with 19 bases separating them. The CDR3 nucleotides are TGTGCCAGCAGTTTCCCGGGACGGAAAGACACTAATGAAAAACTGTTTTTT. Its protein is CASSFPGRKDTNEKLFF.